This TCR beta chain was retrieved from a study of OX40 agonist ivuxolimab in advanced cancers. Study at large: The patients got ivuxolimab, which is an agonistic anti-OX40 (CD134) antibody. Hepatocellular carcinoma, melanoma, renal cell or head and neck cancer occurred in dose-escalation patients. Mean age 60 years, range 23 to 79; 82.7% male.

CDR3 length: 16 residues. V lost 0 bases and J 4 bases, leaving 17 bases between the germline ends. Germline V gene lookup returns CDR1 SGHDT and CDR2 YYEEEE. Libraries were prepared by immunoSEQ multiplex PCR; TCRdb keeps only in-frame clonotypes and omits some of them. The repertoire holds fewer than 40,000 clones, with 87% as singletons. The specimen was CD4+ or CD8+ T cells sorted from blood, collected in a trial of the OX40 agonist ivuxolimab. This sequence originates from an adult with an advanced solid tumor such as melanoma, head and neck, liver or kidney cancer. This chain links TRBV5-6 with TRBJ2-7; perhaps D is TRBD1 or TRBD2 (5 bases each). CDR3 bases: TGTGCCAGCAGCTTGGTTCAGCAGACGGGACCGTACGAGCAGTACTTC. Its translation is CASSLVQQTGPYEQYF.